Below, 27 T cell receptor beta chains from the same sample are listed, as sequenced in a study of T cells in localized non-small cell lung cancer. Assay: immunoSEQ multiplex PCR; the TCRdb copy retains only in-frame clones and omits some. The top ten hold 9.6% of the sample, which has 1,500 to 2,000 clones, just under 40% seen once. This sample comprised lung tumor tissue, obtained before any cancer treatment. The receptors originated from a woman aged 35 to 69 with stage I lung adenocarcinoma.

The chain couples TRBV29-1 to TRBJ1-2; D might be TRBD1 (5 bases). V shed 0 bases and J shed 4 bases, with 12 bases lying between them. CDR3 size: 14 residues. Germline loops: CDR1 SQVTM, CDR2 ANQGSEA. The DNA of the CDR3 is TGCAGCGTTGAAGAGGTGGACGGGGGCTATGGCTACACCTTC. Protein: CSVEEVDGGYGYTF.

This clone showed up just a few times. At one boundary the junction diverges from the germline segment, which might be a read error. The gene calls are TRBV9 and TRBJ1-2; 8 positions match TRBD1. There are 14 residues in the CDR3. Per germline, CDR1 SGDLS and CDR2 YYNGEE. The CDR3 is CASSVNRGDYDYTF. In DNA, the CDR3 is TGTGCCAGCAGTGTGAACAGGGGGGACTATGACTACACCTTC.

The chain recombines TRBV6-8 with TRBJ1-5; 8 bases fit TRBD1. This CDR3 contains 15 residues. In germline, CDR1 is MNHGY, CDR2 SAAAGT. V dropped 5 bases and J dropped 1; count of bases not matched to a gene: 4. CDR3 sequence reads: CASSDRTGSNQPQHF. The CDR3 nucleotides are TGTGCCAGCAGTGATCGGACAGGGAGCAATCAGCCCCAGCATTTT.

In its sample, this clone was seen a few times. This rearrangement joins TRBV18 to TRBJ1-1, with 7 positions matching TRBD1. Germline CDR1 is KGHSH and CDR2 is LQKENI. The CDR3 totals 16 residues. The V segment lost 0 bases and the J segment 10 bases; nucleotides outside the gene matches: 14. The chain's CDR3 is CASSPPQGGFKGAAFF. In DNA form, the CDR3 reads TGTGCCAGCTCACCACCTCAGGGGGGGTTTAAGGGTGCAGCTTTCTTT.

This chain uses TRBV19 with TRBJ1-1, with a possible D match to TRBD1 (6 bases). The CDR3 has 13 amino acids. Germline assignment: CDR1 LNHDA and CDR2 SQIVND (reference sequence). The V end was cut by 7 bases, the J end by 4 bases, with 13 bases between. This chain's CDR3 is CASTITGSTEAFF. The CDR3 region has the DNA TGTGCCAGTACCATCACAGGGTCCACTGAAGCTTTCTTT.

The genes are TRBV9 and TRBJ2-5; D may be TRBD1 (6 bases). Germline assignment: CDR1 SGDLS and CDR2 YYNGEE. This CDR3 is 14 amino acids long. Between the trimmed V and J ends, which lost 3 bases and 9 bases, there was a span of 18 bases. Here the CDR3 DNA reads TGTGCCAGCAGCGGGGGCAGGGGAACTGAGGCCCAGTACTTC. Protein: CASSGGRGTEAQYF.

The gene calls are TRBV18 and TRBJ2-7, with D uncertain. Between the trimmed V and J ends, which lost 3 bases and 1 base, there was a span of 7 bases. The CDR3 spans 13 residues. Germline V gives CDR1 KGHSH, CDR2 LQKENI. The CDR3 DNA reads as TGTGCCAGCTCACCGACGGATTCCTACGAGCAGTACTTC. Translated, it gives CASSPTDSYEQYF.

This clone has only one observation. This sequence joins TRBV18 and TRBJ2-7; a weak D match, TRBD1 (6 bases). The CDR3 totals 15 residues. Germline V CDR1 and CDR2: KGHSH, LQKENI. Trimming removed 4 bases from V and 1 base from J, with 14 bases in between. CDR3 sequence reads: CASSRYQGQSYEQYF. The CDR3 bases are TGTGCCAGCTCACGATACCAAGGACAGTCCTACGAGCAGTACTTC.

This clone showed up just a few times. This sequence joins TRBV6-1 and TRBJ1-4, with 8 bases lining up with TRBD1. The CDR3 is 17 amino acids. Germline assignment: CDR1 MNHNS and CDR2 SASEGT. The ends lost 0 bases at V and 4 bases at J; junction bases unmatched: 7. The CDR3 sequence: CASSEAMTGAFNEKLFF. The CDR3 DNA is TGTGCCAGCAGTGAAGCAATGACAGGGGCTTTTAATGAAAAACTGTTTTTT.

This clone was seen a few times. The chain is built from TRBV6-8 and TRBJ1-1; TRBD1 is a possible D gene (6 bases). Germline V gene lookup returns CDR1 MNHGY and CDR2 SAAAGT. The ends were cut back, 6 bases at V and 5 bases at J, with 16 bases in the middle. This CDR3 spans 14 amino acids. The CDR3: CASRGWGARTEAFF. CDR3 nucleotide sequence: TGTGCCAGCAGAGGATGGGGGGCGCGGACTGAAGCTTTCTTT.

This clone came up a few times. The CDR3 spells CASRPIKSGNTEAFF. In DNA form, the CDR3 reads TGTGCCAGCAGACCGATAAAAAGCGGGAACACTGAAGCTTTCTTT. The chain carries TRBV6-8 and TRBJ1-1; D is uncertain. Trimming removed 6 bases from V and 1 base from J, with 15 bases in between. Germline V lookup: CDR1 MNHGY, CDR2 SAAAGT. This CDR3 has 15 amino acids.

This clone was detected a few times. The chain combines TRBV2 with TRBJ1-4; TRBD1 agrees at 8 bases. CDR1 is SNHLY, CDR2 FYNNEI, per germline. CDR3 length: 14 amino acids. V gave up 5 bases and J gave up 6 bases; unmatched junction bases: 5. The CDR3 sequence: CASSPDRVDEKLFF. CDR3 DNA: TGTGCCAGCAGTCCGGACAGGGTTGATGAAAAACTGTTTTTT.

This clone showed up just once. The V gene is TRBV18, the J gene TRBJ1-1; the D gene is possibly TRBD1 (5 bases). Trimming stripped 2 bases from V and 4 bases from J, with 20 bases between. The CDR3 length is 17 residues. Germline V gene sequence: CDR1 KGHSH, CDR2 LQKENI. The CDR3 coding sequence is TGTGCCAGCTCACCAACCCCACTCAAGGGCAGGGTCACTGAAGCTTTCTTT. It encodes CASSPTPLKGRVTEAFF.

The rearrangement joins TRBV19 to TRBJ1-5; D perhaps matches TRBD1 (6 bases). The CDR3 extends over 14 amino acids. V lost 4 bases, J lost 7 bases, and 14 bases lay in between. Germline V CDR1 and CDR2: LNHDA, SQIVND (reference sequence). In DNA form, the CDR3 reads TGTGCCAGTAGTAAGATACAGGGTTGGCAGCCCCAGCATTTT. This encodes CASSKIQGWQPQHF.

The chain employs TRBV12-5 and TRBJ2-3; the match to TRBD2 covers 7 bases. Germline CDR1 is LGHNT and CDR2 is FRNRAP. The CDR3 contains 13 residues. After removal of 6 bases from V and 2 bases from J, the junction contained 2 bases not matched to a gene. CDR3: CASGREPTDTQYF. CDR3 nucleotide sequence: TGTGCTAGTGGGCGGGAGCCCACAGATACGCAGTATTTT.

The chain employs TRBV2 and TRBJ2-1; 10 bases line up with TRBD1. Germline trimming cut 6 bases from V and 6 bases from J; bases unmatched to any gene: 5. CDR1 SNHLY and CDR2 FYNNEI come from the germline V gene. The CDR3 consists of 14 residues. The DNA for the CDR3 is TGTGCCAGCAGGGCGGGACAGGGGCTCAATGAGCAGTTCTTC. Translation: CASRAGQGLNEQFF.

This clone has just a few counts. CDR3 sequence reads: CASSPLGQGINSPLHF. CDR3 sequence (DNA): TGTGCCAGCTCACCATTGGGACAGGGCATTAATTCACCCCTCCACTTT. The V call is TRBV18, the J call TRBJ1-6; 9 nucleotides line up with TRBD1. V was clipped by 2 bases and J by 6 bases; unmatched bases: 5. In germline, CDR1 is KGHSH, CDR2 LQKENI. The CDR3 runs 16 residues.

This clone was counted only a few times. The V call is TRBV6-8, the J call TRBJ1-1, with D uncertain. The CDR3 length is 16 residues. The germline V gene encodes CDR1 MNHGY and CDR2 SAAAGT. The V and J ends lost 0 bases and 1 base respectively, with 12 bases between them. This CDR3 reads CASSYSLRRRNTEAFF. CDR3 nucleotides: TGTGCCAGCAGTTACTCGTTACGGCGGAGGAACACTGAAGCTTTCTTT.

By frequency in the sample, this clone is medium-sized. J is TRBJ1-2 and V is TRBV7-2, with TRBD1 identical over 9 bases. Germline CDR1 is SGHTA and CDR2 is FQGNSA. This CDR3 is 13 amino acids long. V dropped 1 base and J dropped 6; count of bases not matched to a gene: 0. The CDR3 sequence is CASSLGTGDGYTF. The CDR3 DNA sequence: TGTGCCAGCAGCTTAGGGACAGGGGATGGCTACACCTTC.

This clone was seen just once. CDR3 nucleotide sequence: TGTGCCTGGAGCGACCCCGCGAAGGTGGCTCGGCAGTTCTTC. Translation: CAWSDPAKVARQFF. This chain connects TRBV30 to TRBJ2-1; no definite D call. The CDR3 is made up of 14 amino acids. Germline lookup yields CDR1 GTSNPN and CDR2 SVGIG (reference sequence). The germline V and J ends were trimmed by 3 bases and 12 bases, with 21 bases remaining between them.

V gene TRBV29-1 combines with J gene TRBJ1-1; no clear D gene. The CDR3 length is 12 residues. Trimming removed 4 bases from V and 1 base from J, with 7 bases in between. The germline gives CDR1 SQVTM, CDR2 ANQGSEA. CDR3 loop: CSVVPGNTEAFF. CDR3 nucleotides: TGCAGCGTTGTGCCTGGGAACACTGAAGCTTTCTTT.

The chain employs TRBV18 and TRBJ2-5; 7 positions match TRBD1. Per germline, CDR1 KGHSH and CDR2 LQKENI. The CDR3 covers 16 residues. V shed 5 bases and J 1 base; nucleotides not matched to a gene: 10. CDR3 bases: TGTGCCAGCTCAGGAGGACCCCCAGGGGGCCAAGAGACCCAGTACTTC. This encodes CASSGGPPGGQETQYF.

The rearrangement links TRBV19 to TRBJ2-7, with 10 bases aligning to TRBD1. The germline gives CDR1 LNHDA, CDR2 SQIVND (reference sequence). J was trimmed by 3 bases and V by 5 bases; bases with no gene match: 7. The CDR3 runs 15 residues. The CDR3 DNA sequence: TGTGCCAGTAGTGATCCGGGACAGGGGCACTACGAGCAGTACTTC. It codes for CASSDPGQGHYEQYF.

The chain employs TRBV14 and TRBJ2-3; D possibly corresponds to TRBD2 (6 bases). The CDR3 covers 14 residues. V was trimmed by 4 bases and J by 1 base, leaving 9 bases between them. Germline V gives CDR1 SGHDN, CDR2 FVKESK. The CDR3 region has the DNA TGTGCCAGCAGCCGACTAGATGGCACAGATACGCAGTATTTT. Residues: CASSRLDGTDTQYF.

The V and J genes are TRBV19 and TRBJ1-2; TRBD1 aligns across 8 bases. This CDR3 has 15 residues. V lost 3 bases and J lost 5; bases outside the gene matches: 8. Germline-derived CDR1 and CDR2 are LNHDA and SQIVND (reference sequence). The CDR3 region has the DNA TGTGCCAGTAGTATGGTCGGGACAGGTCTATATGGCTACACCTTC. It is translated as CASSMVGTGLYGYTF.

The rearrangement uses TRBV11-3 and TRBJ1-3, with no clear D. The ends were cut back, 1 base at V and 4 bases at J, with 11 bases in the middle. Germline V gives CDR1 SGHNT, CDR2 YENEEA. This CDR3 contains 15 residues. The chain's CDR3 is CASSLVYSLGNTIYF. In DNA form, the CDR3 reads TGTGCCAGCAGCTTAGTTTACAGCCTAGGAAACACCATATATTTT.

This chain uses TRBV30 with TRBJ2-2, with D tentatively TRBD1 (5 bases). The CDR3 runs 13 residues. In germline, CDR1 is GTSNPN, CDR2 SVGIG (reference sequence). V lost 3 bases and J lost 4, with 9 bases in between. CDR3 amino acids: CAWRPQGTGELFF. DNA for the CDR3: TGTGCCTGGAGACCCCAGGGCACCGGGGAGCTGTTTTTT. Filled out from reference TRBV30 and TRBJ2-2, the complete variable domain reads SQTIHQWPATLVQPVGSPLSLECTVEGTSNPNLYWYRQAAGRGLQLLFYSVGIGQISSEVPQNLSASRPQDRQFILSSKKLLLSDSGFYLCAWRPQGTGELFFGEGSRLTVL.